These 2 T cell receptor beta chains came from one sample sequenced in a study of blood T cells in healthy people across ages. Combining a sample-barcoded 5' primer with a J-beta primer mix, a second PCR ran for about 6 to 11 cycles. Each CDR3 protein is one row after TCRdb ran MiXCR on the 5' RACE reads. The data contain around 650,000 distinct CDR3 sequences, about 30% of them seen just once; the ten biggest clones take up 15%. What was sequenced was blood. The receptors here all came from a woman aged 80 or older in good health.

This clonotype was detected a few times. This chain links TRBV5-1 with TRBJ1-2; D might be TRBD1 (6 bases). Germline values: CDR1 SGHRS, CDR2 YFSETQ. With 0 bases removed from V and 7 bases from J, the gap between germline ends came to 13 bases. The CDR3 runs to 14 residues. The CDR3 DNA is TGCGCCAGCAGCTTGGACAGGGAAGATGGTGGCTACACCTTC. Translating gives CASSLDREDGGYTF. Supplemented by reference TRBV5-1 and TRBJ1-2, the full variable domain reads KAGVTQTPRYLIKTRGQQVTLSCSPISGHRSVSWYQQTPGQGLQFLFEYFSETQRNKGNFPGRFSGRQFSNSRSEMNVSTLELGDSALYLCASSLDREDGGYTFGSGTRLTVV.

This clonotype has only a few counts. This chain connects TRBV7-3 to TRBJ1-3, with D possibly being TRBD1 (6 bases). Germline V gene sequence: CDR1 SGHTA, CDR2 FQGTGA. This CDR3 contains 17 residues. V lost 1 base and J 3 bases, leaving 16 bases between the germline ends. The CDR3 here is CASSLIAGPGHGNTIYF. The CDR3 DNA is TGTGCCAGCAGCTTAATTGCGGGACCGGGACATGGAAACACCATATATTTT.